This T cell receptor (beta chain) was observed in a study of blood T cell repertoires in COVID-19. Study summary: Sites in the United States, Italy and Spain provided acute and convalescent COVID-19 samples. Nucleic acid was either cDNA or gDNA, and it came from T cells, B-cell-depleted T cells, or PBMCs.

In the source study's methods: From reference gene primer amplification, estimates of nucleated cell counts were derived. Clones were read by immunoSEQ multiplex PCR, and TCRdb kept only the in-frame ones, dropping some. D and trimming come from the DNA, and the V and J calls and clone size come from that table. The sample lists roughly 80,000 clones, approximately 80% seen once, with approximately 12% in the top ten. CDR1 SGHTA and CDR2 FQGTGA come from the germline V gene. The CDR3 loop spans 15 amino acids. Trimming at V came to 4 bases and at J to 9 bases, leaving 9 bases not matched to a gene. The receptor's source is a man at least 80 years old with acute or convalescent COVID-19. Sequences were obtained from peripheral blood. This chain connects TRBV7-3 to TRBJ2-6; 7 nucleotides line up with TRBD1. In nucleotides, the CDR3 is TGTGCCAGCAGCTCCGGACAGGAGGTCGGCAACGTCCTGACTTTC. Translating gives CASSSGQEVGNVLTF.